This T cell receptor beta chain was observed in a study of blood T cell repertoires in COVID-19. The V gene's germline CDR1 is SGHTA and CDR2 FQGNSA. The V segment lost 1 base and the J segment 5 bases; nucleotides outside the gene matches: 7. CDR3 length: 16 residues. In the original workflow: Scientists estimated how many nucleated cells there were by amplifying reference gene primers. Only in-frame clones appear in the TCRdb table, and some are missing; sequencing was by immunoSEQ multiplex PCR. That table furnishes V, J and clone size, whereas the DNA furnished D and trimming. Here the sample spans 200,000 to 250,000 clones, roughly 75% being singletons.

Source material: peripheral blood. The chain uses TRBV7-2 and TRBJ2-5; 10 bases are shared with TRBD2. This TCR came from a woman aged 70-85 years with acute or convalescent COVID-19. CDR3 DNA: TGTGCCAGCAGCTTAGGAGCGGGAGGGCCTGATGAGACCCAGTACTTC. This encodes CASSLGAGGPDETQYF. Complete variable domain (other parts from reference TRBV7-2 and TRBJ2-5): GAGVSQSPSNKVTEKGKDVELRCDPISGHTALYWYRQSLGQGLEFLIYFQGNSAPDKSGLPSDRFSAERTGGSVSTLTIQRTQQEDSAVYLCASSLGAGGPDETQYFGPGTRLLVL.